These T cell receptor beta chains were read from a single sample in a study of blood T cell repertoires in COVID-19. The table came from immunoSEQ multiplex PCR; TCRdb's copy has only in-frame clones and leaves some out. The sample consists of a few hundred thousand clones, more than 75% of them appearing once. Sequenced sample: peripheral blood. Receptor source: a woman aged 45-65 years with acute or convalescent COVID-19. Each CDR3 is given with its conserved first and last residue. A D gene is named only where the DNA matches it firmly. The listing skips clone size in some rows; elsewhere it reads once, few, many or a size class.

size	V	J	D	DNA	CDR3
-	TRBV4-2	TRBJ2-7	-	TGTGCCAGCAGCCAAGTTGCGGGACTCGAATCCTACGAGCAGTACTTC	CASSQVAGLESYEQYF
-	TRBV5-5	TRBJ2-3	-	TGTGCCAGCAGCCTTGGCGGGGGCACAGATACGCAGTATTTT	CASSLGGGTDTQYF
-	TRBV5-1	TRBJ2-2	TRBD1	TGCGCCAGCAGCTTAAAACAGGGGACGGCCGGGGAGCTGTTTTTT	CASSLKQGTAGELFF
-	TRBV18	TRBJ2-3	-	TGTGCCAGCTCACCACCGTCTCGCGGCCCACCTAGCACAGATACGCAGTATTTT	CASSPPSRGPPSTDTQYF
-	TRBV7-2	TRBJ1-1	-	TGTGCCAGCAGCTTAGAGGTGGGTTCGGGTGAAGCTTTCTTT	CASSLEVGSGEAFF
-	TRBV7-9	TRBJ1-1	-	TGTGCCAGCAGCTCCTATCAGGGGAACACTGAAGCTTTCTTT	CASSSYQGNTEAFF
-	TRBV4-2	TRBJ1-4	TRBD1	TGTGCCAGCAGCCAAGACCATGGGACAGGGAATAGTGAAAAACTGTTTTTT	CASSQDHGTGNSEKLFF
-	TRBV7-2	TRBJ2-7	TRBD1	TGTGCCAGCAGCAATTCCGGGACAGGGTTCTACGAGCAGTACTTC	CASSNSGTGFYEQYF
-	TRBV7-9	TRBJ1-5	-	TGTGCCAGCACCGTTGGAGGAGGTGGTCAGCCCCAGCATTTT	CASTVGGGGQPQHF
once	TRBV28	TRBJ2-5	-	TGTGCCAGCAGTTTAGGGGGCCCACTAGAGACCCAGTACTTC	CASSLGGPLETQYF
-	TRBV5-1	TRBJ2-1	-	TGCGCCAGCAGCTCGGACTGGAGCTCCTACAATGAGCAGTTCTTC	CASSSDWSSYNEQFF
-	TRBV19	TRBJ1-1	-	TGTGCCAGTAGCGACAGACAGAACACTGAAGCTTTCTTT	CASSDRQNTEAFF